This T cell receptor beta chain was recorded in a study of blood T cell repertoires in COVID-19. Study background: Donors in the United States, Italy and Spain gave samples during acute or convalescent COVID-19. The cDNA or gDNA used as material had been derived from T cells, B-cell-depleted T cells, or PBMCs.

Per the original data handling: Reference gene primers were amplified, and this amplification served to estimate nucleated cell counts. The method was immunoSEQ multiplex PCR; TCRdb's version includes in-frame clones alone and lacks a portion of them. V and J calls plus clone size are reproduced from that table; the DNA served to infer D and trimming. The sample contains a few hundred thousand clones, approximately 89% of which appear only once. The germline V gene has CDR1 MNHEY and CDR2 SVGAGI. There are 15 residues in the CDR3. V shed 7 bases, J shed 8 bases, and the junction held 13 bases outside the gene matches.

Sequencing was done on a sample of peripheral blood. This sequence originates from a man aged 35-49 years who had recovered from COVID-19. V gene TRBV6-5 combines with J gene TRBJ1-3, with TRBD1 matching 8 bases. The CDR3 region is CASTSFRQGIDTIYF. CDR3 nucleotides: TGTGCCAGCACTTCCTTCAGACAGGGGATAGACACCATATATTTT.